The 8 T cell receptor beta chains listed next were all sequenced from one sample in a study of blood T cell repertoires in COVID-19. Measured with immunoSEQ multiplex PCR; TCRdb has only the in-frame clones, and not every one. The sample contains 200,000 to 250,000 clones, around 80% of which appear only once. The source material was peripheral blood. Every receptor here comes from a human donor in a cohort sampled during active COVID-19.

In this sample, this clone turned up once. The chain joins TRBV6-6 to TRBJ2-7, with 9 positions matching TRBD2. The J segment lost 5 bases and the V segment lost 3 bases, leaving 5 bases of the junction unmatched. This CDR3 has 14 amino acids. Germline lookup yields CDR1 MNHNY and CDR2 SVGAGI (reference sequence). The CDR3, as DNA: TGTGCCAGCAGTTATAGCGGGGGAAAGAACGAGCAGTACTTC. Translation gives CASSYSGGKNEQYF.

This clone showed up many times. This rearrangement joins TRBV7-2 to TRBJ2-1; TRBD1 aligns across 7 bases. The germline CDR1 and CDR2 sequences are SGHTA and FQGNSA. CDR3 length: 11 residues. The CDR3 DNA reads as TGTGCAGGGGGCGTCGACAATGAGCAGTTCTTC. It encodes CAGGVDNEQFF.

The CDR3 DNA reads TGCAGTGCGTTGCTATACGAGCAGTACTTC. Residues: CSALLYEQYF. J is TRBJ2-7 and V is TRBV20-1, with no clear D. V lost 6 bases and J lost 4, with 7 bases in between. The CDR3 length is 10 residues. Germline CDR1 is DFQATT and CDR2 is SNEGSKA (reference sequence).

The CDR3: CASGTGVLYGYTF. For the CDR3, the DNA is TGTGCTAGTGGAACAGGGGTTCTCTATGGCTACACCTTC. The chain has TRBV12-5 and TRBJ1-2, with 7 nucleotides matching TRBD1. The CDR3 spans 13 residues. CDR1 and CDR2 (germline): LGHNT, FRNRAP. V lost 6 bases and J lost 4; bases outside the gene matches: 5.

This clone was observed a single time. The chain joins TRBV4-3 to TRBJ2-7, with D tentatively TRBD1 (6 bases). From germline, CDR1 is LGHNA and CDR2 YSLEER. The CDR3 contains 12 residues. V was pared by 2 bases and J by 7 bases, with 9 bases between. In DNA form, the CDR3 reads TGCGCCAGCAGCCAATTGAGGGGGGAGCAGTACTTC. Protein: CASSQLRGEQYF.

This chain links TRBV2 with TRBJ2-2; D remains unclear. V lost 6 bases and J 7 bases, leaving 12 bases between the germline ends. The CDR3 is made up of 13 amino acids. Germline V lookup: CDR1 SNHLY, CDR2 FYNNEI. In DNA form, the CDR3 reads TGTGCCAGCAGCGCCTTAGGCGGCGGGGAGCTGTTTTTT. Translated: CASSALGGGELFF.

A few counts support this clone. V and J are TRBV9 and TRBJ1-1, with TRBD1 as a possible D gene (6 bases). Trimming took 3 bases from V and 8 from J, leaving 11 bases between them. CDR1 is SGDLS, CDR2 YYNGEE, per germline. The CDR3 consists of 12 residues. Written as DNA, the CDR3 is TGTGCCAGCAGCGGTGCGGGGGGCGAAGCTTTCTTT. This gives the protein CASSGAGGEAFF.

This chain joins TRBV19 and TRBJ2-7, with 10 bases that match TRBD1. There are 16 residues in the CDR3. CDR1 LNHDA and CDR2 SQIVND come from the germline V gene (reference sequence). Germline trimming cut 6 bases from V and 2 bases from J; bases unmatched to any gene: 10. CDR3 in DNA: TGTGCCAGTAGACGAGACCCGGGACAGGGGACCTACGAGCAGTACTTC. Amino acid sequence: CASRRDPGQGTYEQYF. Complete variable domain (other parts from reference TRBV19 and TRBJ2-7): DGGITQSPKYLFRKEGQNVTLSCEQNLNHDAMYWYRQDPGQGLRLIYYSQIVNDFQKGDIAEGYSVSREKKESFPLTVTSAQKNPTAFYLCASRRDPGQGTYEQYFGPGTRLTVT.